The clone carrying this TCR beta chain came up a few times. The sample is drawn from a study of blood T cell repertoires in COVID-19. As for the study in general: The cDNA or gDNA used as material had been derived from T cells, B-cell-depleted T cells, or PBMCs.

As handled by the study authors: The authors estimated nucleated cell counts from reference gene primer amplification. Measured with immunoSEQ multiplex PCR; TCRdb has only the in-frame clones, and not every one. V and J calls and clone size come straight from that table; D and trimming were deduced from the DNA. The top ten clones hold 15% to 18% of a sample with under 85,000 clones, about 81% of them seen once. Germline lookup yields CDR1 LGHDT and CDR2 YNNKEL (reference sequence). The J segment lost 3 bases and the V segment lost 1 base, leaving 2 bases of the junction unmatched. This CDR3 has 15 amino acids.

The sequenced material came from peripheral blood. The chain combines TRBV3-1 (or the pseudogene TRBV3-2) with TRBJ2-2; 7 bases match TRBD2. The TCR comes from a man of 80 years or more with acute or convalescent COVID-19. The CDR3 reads CASSQVTSDTGELFF. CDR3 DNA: TGTGCCAGCAGCCAAGTCACTAGCGACACCGGGGAGCTGTTTTTT.